This TCR beta chain was recovered during a study of blood T cell repertoires in COVID-19. Across the study: In each case, the material was cDNA or gDNA derived from T cells, B-cell-depleted T cells, or PBMCs.

Original processing methods: Estimated nucleated cell counts came from reference gene primer amplification. Some clones are missing from TCRdb's copy, which holds only in-frame ones; the method was immunoSEQ multiplex PCR. V and J calls and clone size are those listed in that table; D and trimming were worked out from the DNA. The sample carries approximately 150,000 clones, approximately 82% recorded once. This sequence originates from a woman between 50 and 59 years old in a cohort sampled during active or convalescent COVID-19. Sequencing was done on a sample of peripheral blood.

CDR3 nucleotide sequence: TGTGCCAGCAGCTACGACAGGTGGAACACTGAAGCTTTCTTT. It translates to CASSYDRWNTEAFF. The V call is TRBV7-9, the J call TRBJ1-1; the D gene is possibly TRBD1 (6 bases). Trimming pared 4 bases from V and 1 base from J, leaving 10 bases between. The CDR3 totals 14 residues. Per the germline V gene, CDR1 is SEHNR and CDR2 is FQNEAQ (reference sequence).